This T cell receptor beta chain was recovered during a study of shared clonotypes between healthy human individuals. At a deep level, the assay was run. TCRdb's table, derived via immunoSEQ multiplex PCR, lists solely in-frame clones and lacks some. The top ten hold around 0.4% of the sample, which has 2 million to 2.5 million clones, under 95% seen once. V dropped 4 bases and J dropped 7; count of bases not matched to a gene: 8. The CDR3 totals 17 residues. The germline CDR1 and CDR2 sequences are SGHNT and YYREEE (reference sequence). Whole-study findings and limits: Large sequencing depth failed to make sorted-subset sequencing complete, rarefaction showed. The researchers took only blood, and tissue repertoires probably look different. Estimated richness values were generally larger in naive subsets than in memory subsets.

A note on this clone: The antigen is unknown.

The clonotype comes from a man between 18 and 35 years old in good health. Some clones in this sample may be carry-over from other donors' samples. This chain uses TRBV5-4 with TRBJ2-1, with 16 bases matching TRBD2. Sample: naive CD4+ T cells from PBMCs. Subset meaning: CD45RA+ positively selected. CDR3 residues: CASSPGTSGRVLNEQFF. CDR3 bases: TGTGCCAGCAGCCCCGGGACTAGCGGGAGGGTTTTGAATGAGCAGTTCTTC.